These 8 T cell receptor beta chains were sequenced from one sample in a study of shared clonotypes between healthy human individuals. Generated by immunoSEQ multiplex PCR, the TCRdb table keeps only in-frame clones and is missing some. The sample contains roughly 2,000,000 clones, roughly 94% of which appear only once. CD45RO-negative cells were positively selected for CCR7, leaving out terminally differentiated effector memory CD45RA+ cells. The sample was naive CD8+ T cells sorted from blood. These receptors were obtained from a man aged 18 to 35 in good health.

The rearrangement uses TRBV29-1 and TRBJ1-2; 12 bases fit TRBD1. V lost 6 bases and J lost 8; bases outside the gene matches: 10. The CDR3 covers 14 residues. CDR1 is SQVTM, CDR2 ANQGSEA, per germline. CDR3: CSVELGTGGEGYTF. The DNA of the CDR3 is TGCAGCGTCGAACTCGGGACAGGGGGCGAGGGCTACACCTTC. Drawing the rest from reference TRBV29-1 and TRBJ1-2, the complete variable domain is SAVISQKPSRDICQRGTSLTIQCQVDSQVTMMFWYRQQPGQSLTLIATANQGSEATYESGFVIDKFPISRPNLTFSTLTVSNMSPEDSSIYLCSVELGTGGEGYTFGSGTRLTVV.

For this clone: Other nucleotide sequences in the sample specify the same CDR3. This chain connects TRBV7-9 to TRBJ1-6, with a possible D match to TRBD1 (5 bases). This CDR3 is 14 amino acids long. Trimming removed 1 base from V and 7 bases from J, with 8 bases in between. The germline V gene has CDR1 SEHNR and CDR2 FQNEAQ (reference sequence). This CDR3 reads CASSLVQGNSPLHF. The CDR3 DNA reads TGTGCCAGCAGCTTAGTGCAGGGAAATTCACCCCTCCACTTT. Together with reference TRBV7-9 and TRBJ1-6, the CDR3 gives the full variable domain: DTGVSQNPRHKITKRGQNVTFRCDPISEHNRLYWYRQTLGQGPEFLTYFQNEAQLEKSRLLSDRFSAERPKGSFSTLEIQRTEQGDSAMYLCASSLVQGNSPLHFGNGTRLTVT.

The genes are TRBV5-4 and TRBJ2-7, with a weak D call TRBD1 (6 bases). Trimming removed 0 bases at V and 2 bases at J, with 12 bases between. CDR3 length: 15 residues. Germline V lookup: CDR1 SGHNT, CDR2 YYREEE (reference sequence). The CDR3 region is CASSLGQGPAYEQYF. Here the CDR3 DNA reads TGTGCCAGCAGCTTGGGGCAGGGGCCAGCCTACGAGCAGTACTTC.

The CDR3 here is CASLSPLWGNQPQHF. The CDR3 DNA is TGTGCCAGCCTTTCCCCACTTTGGGGAAATCAGCCCCAGCATTTT. The chain carries TRBV6-1 and TRBJ1-5; no firm D call. The CDR3 has 15 amino acids. The V and J ends lost 8 bases and 4 bases respectively, with 18 bases between them. Per germline, CDR1 MNHNS and CDR2 SASEGT.

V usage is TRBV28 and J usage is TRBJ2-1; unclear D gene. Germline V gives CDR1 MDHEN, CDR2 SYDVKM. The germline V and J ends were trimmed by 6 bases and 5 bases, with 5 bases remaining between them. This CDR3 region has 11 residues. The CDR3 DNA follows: TGTGCCAGCAGCCCAAACAATGAGCAGTTCTTC. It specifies CASSPNNEQFF.

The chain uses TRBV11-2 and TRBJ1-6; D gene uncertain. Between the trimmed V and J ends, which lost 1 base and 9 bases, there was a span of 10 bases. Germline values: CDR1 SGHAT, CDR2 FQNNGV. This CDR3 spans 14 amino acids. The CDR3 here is CASSLGLGGSPLHF. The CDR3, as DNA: TGTGCCAGCAGCTTAGGGCTGGGTGGTTCACCCCTCCACTTT.

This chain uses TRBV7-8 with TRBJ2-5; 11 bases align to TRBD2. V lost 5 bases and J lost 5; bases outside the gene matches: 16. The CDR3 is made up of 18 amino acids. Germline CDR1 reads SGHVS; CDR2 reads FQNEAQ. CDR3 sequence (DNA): TGTGCCAGCAGCCCGGCCCTACTAGCGGGAGTATTGTATGAGACCCAGTACTTC. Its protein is CASSPALLAGVLYETQYF. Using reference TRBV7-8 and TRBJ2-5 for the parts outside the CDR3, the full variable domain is GAGVSQSPRYKVAKRGQDVALRCDPISGHVSLFWYQQALGQGPEFLTYFQNEAQLDKSGLPSDRFFAERPEGSVSTLKIQRTQQEDSAVYLCASSPALLAGVLYETQYFGPGTRLLVL.

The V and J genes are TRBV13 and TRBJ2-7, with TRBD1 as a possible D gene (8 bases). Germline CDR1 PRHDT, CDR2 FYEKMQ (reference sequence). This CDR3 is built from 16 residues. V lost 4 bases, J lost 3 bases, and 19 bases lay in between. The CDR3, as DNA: TGTGCCAGCAGCTCCGCCGGACAGGGAGGGTACTACGAGCAGTACTTC. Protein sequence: CASSSAGQGGYYEQYF.